This TCR beta chain originates from a study of cytomegalovirus exposure and HLA in healthy donors. Study-wide findings and caveats: Cytomegalovirus status, reportedly, was diagnosed with high specificity and sensitivity by the classifier. In the 120 validation repertoires, just under 95% of cluster scores exceeded 0, per a later analysis.

Generated by immunoSEQ multiplex PCR, the TCRdb table keeps only in-frame clones and is missing some. The top ten hold 0.35% to 0.4% of the sample, which has around 250,000 clones, 85% to 90% seen once. CDR3 length equals 15 residues. In germline, CDR1 is SGHNT, CDR2 YYREEE (reference sequence). With 2 bases removed from V and 5 bases from J, the gap between germline ends came to 14 bases. A remark on this clone: Its target is unknown.

The chain uses TRBV5-4 and TRBJ2-1; D might be TRBD2 (6 bases). Sequenced: PBMCs. The clonotype was recovered from a woman in her late teens or twenties in good health and CMV-seronegative. The CDR3: CASSFTGTGHNEQFF. The CDR3 nucleotides are TGTGCCAGCAGCTTCACCGGGACTGGGCACAATGAGCAGTTCTTC.